One and the same sample provided the 29 T cell receptor beta chains below, sequenced in a study of blood T cell repertoires in COVID-19. Measured with immunoSEQ multiplex PCR; TCRdb has only the in-frame clones, and not every one. The data show some 180,000 clones, 87% seen once. Sequencing input: peripheral blood. The receptors come from a man between 60 and 75 years old with active or convalescent COVID-19.

CDR3 loop: CASSEQGGAGELFF. The CDR3 nucleotides are TGTGCCAGCAGTGAGCAGGGAGGAGCCGGGGAGCTGTTTTTT. The rearrangement joins TRBV6-1 to TRBJ2-2, with D perhaps TRBD2 (6 bases). From germline, CDR1 is MNHNS and CDR2 SASEGT. CDR3 length: 14 residues. V was trimmed by 3 bases and J by 6 bases, leaving 11 bases between them.

In its sample, this clone was seen a few times. The rearrangement uses TRBV5-4 and TRBJ2-3, with a possible D match to TRBD2 (5 bases). The CDR3 extends over 14 amino acids. With 0 bases removed from V and 0 bases from J, the gap between germline ends came to 5 bases. The germline V gene encodes CDR1 SGHNT and CDR2 YYREEE (reference sequence). CDR3 sequence (DNA): TGTGCCAGCAGCTTGGCGGGGAGCACAGATACGCAGTATTTT. Its protein is CASSLAGSTDTQYF.

The chain combines TRBV5-1 with TRBJ2-3; D gene unclear. The CDR3 sequence is 14 residues long. Deletions cut 6 bases from V and 2 bases from J, with 13 bases between. Per the germline V gene, CDR1 is SGHRS and CDR2 is YFSETQ. In nucleotides, the CDR3 is TGCGCCAGCAATTCTGAGCTCGACACAGATACGCAGTATTTT. It encodes CASNSELDTDTQYF.

This chain links TRBV15 with TRBJ1-1; TRBD1 might be the D (6 bases). The ends were cut back, 0 bases at V and 4 bases at J, with 12 bases in the middle. In germline, CDR1 is LNHNV, CDR2 YYDKDF (reference sequence). CDR3 length: 15 amino acids. The CDR3 region has the DNA TGTGCCACCAGCAGAGATAGGGGCAGGGGCACTGAAGCTTTCTTT. Translated, it gives CATSRDRGRGTEAFF.

This clone was counted only a few times. CDR3 amino acids: CATRRQGQETQYF. The CDR3 nucleotides read TGTGCCACCCGGCGACAGGGTCAAGAGACCCAGTACTTC. The chain recombines TRBV6-5 with TRBJ2-5, with 7 bases that match TRBD1. The V gene's germline CDR1 is MNHEY and CDR2 SVGAGI. The CDR3 sequence is 13 residues long. J was trimmed by 2 bases and V by 10 bases; bases with no gene match: 7.

The chain combines TRBV7-8 with TRBJ2-7; 10 nucleotides line up with TRBD1. The V and J ends lost 0 bases and 4 bases, in that order; junction bases with no gene match: 9. CDR1 is SGHVS, CDR2 FQNEAQ, per germline. This CDR3 is 17 amino acids long. The CDR3 DNA is TGTGCCAGCAGCTTAGCAACGGCCGCGGGACAGGGGTACGAGCAGTACTTC. Amino acid sequence: CASSLATAAGQGYEQYF.

The CDR3, as DNA: TGTGCCAGCTCACCCCGGGACAGTGCTGGAAACACCATATATTTT. Its protein is CASSPRDSAGNTIYF. The chain carries TRBV18 and TRBJ1-3, with TRBD1 identical over 7 bases. Unmatched junction bases numbered 4, after V lost 3 bases and J lost 2 bases. Per the germline V gene, CDR1 is KGHSH and CDR2 is LQKENI. The CDR3 runs to 15 residues.

The rearrangement links TRBV6-4 to TRBJ1-5; D is perhaps TRBD1 (6 bases). The germline V and J ends were trimmed by 8 bases and 0 bases, with 14 bases remaining between them. The CDR3 sequence is 15 residues long. From germline, CDR1 is MRHNA and CDR2 SNTAGT. The CDR3 loop is CASGLGQHSNQPQHF. The CDR3 region has the DNA TGTGCCAGCGGGCTCGGACAGCATAGCAATCAGCCCCAGCATTTT.

The chain joins TRBV18 to TRBJ1-1; D may be TRBD1 (6 bases). V lost 2 bases and J 6 bases, leaving 19 bases between the germline ends. Per germline, CDR1 KGHSH and CDR2 LQKENI. The CDR3 totals 16 residues. The CDR3 DNA reads as TGTGCCAGCTCACCATCGGGAGGGGGGCGCGGTTCTGAAGCTTTCTTT. Residues: CASSPSGGGRGSEAFF. Filled out from reference TRBV18 and TRBJ1-1, the complete variable domain reads NAGVMQNPRHLVRRRGQEARLRCSPMKGHSHVYWYRQLPEEGLKFMVYLQKENIIDESGMPKERFSAEFPKEGPSILRIQQVVRGDSAAYFCASSPSGGGRGSEAFFGQGTRLTVV.

This chain joins TRBV10-3 and TRBJ2-1; 7 nucleotides match TRBD1. V shed 4 bases and J 8 bases; nucleotides not matched to a gene: 11. The CDR3 contains 15 residues. CDR1 is ENHRY and CDR2 is SYGVKD in the germline V gene. CDR3 sequence: CAISGRQGSLDEQFF. In nucleotides, the CDR3 is TGTGCCATCAGTGGCCGACAGGGTTCATTGGATGAGCAGTTCTTC.

A single count supports this clone. The chain is built from TRBV5-1 and TRBJ2-7; 13 nucleotides agree with TRBD2. The CDR3 loop spans 17 amino acids. After removal of 4 bases from V and 2 bases from J, the junction contained 9 bases not matched to a gene. CDR1 is SGHRS and CDR2 is YFSETQ in the germline V gene. Written as DNA, the CDR3 is TGCGCCAGCAGCAGACGACTAGCGGGGGGCGAAGCCTACGAGCAGTACTTC. This sequence encodes CASSRRLAGGEAYEQYF.

J is TRBJ2-7 and V is TRBV6-1; 9 bases match TRBD1. The CDR3 is 16 residues long. J gave up 0 bases and V 4 bases, and 7 bases lay outside the gene matches. Germline CDR1 MNHNS, CDR2 SASEGT. This CDR3 is CASSALQGAGSYEQYF. The CDR3 bases are TGTGCCAGCAGTGCCTTACAGGGGGCAGGCTCCTACGAGCAGTACTTC.

The gene calls are TRBV5-1 and TRBJ1-2; 8 nucleotides agree with TRBD1. The CDR3 covers 14 residues. Germline CDR1 is SGHRS and CDR2 is YFSETQ. Trimming took 4 bases from V and 6 from J; bases not matched to a gene: 8. As DNA, the CDR3 is TGCGCCAGCAGCCCAGGGGGCTCCCCAGATGGCTACACCTTC. The encoded protein is CASSPGGSPDGYTF.

The chain carries TRBV6-5 and TRBJ2-4, with 8 bases aligning to TRBD1. Germline lookup yields CDR1 MNHEY and CDR2 SVGAGI. J was trimmed by 8 bases and V by 0 bases; bases with no gene match: 6. The CDR3 is made up of 15 amino acids. CDR3 sequence: CASSYSYQGAHIQYF. The CDR3 bases are TGTGCCAGCAGTTACTCGTACCAGGGGGCGCACATTCAGTACTTC.

V gene TRBV27 combines with J gene TRBJ1-1; D is ambiguous. The CDR3 contains 13 residues. Germline CDR1 reads MNHEY; CDR2 reads SMNVEV (reference sequence). V was cut by 6 bases and J by 1 base, with 9 bases left in between. CDR3 protein: CASSSQSNTEAFF. The CDR3 bases are TGTGCCAGCAGCTCACAGTCGAACACTGAAGCTTTCTTT.

With respect to this clone: The same CDR3 can be traced to other DNA sequences in this sample. J is TRBJ1-1 and V is TRBV3-1 (or the pseudogene TRBV3-2); 8 bases align to TRBD1. This CDR3 is built from 14 residues. Germline V gene lookup returns CDR1 LGHDT and CDR2 YNNKEL (reference sequence). The ends lost 0 bases at V and 5 bases at J; junction bases unmatched: 2. The chain's CDR3 is CASSQDTGGTEAFF. DNA for the CDR3: TGTGCCAGCAGCCAAGACACAGGGGGGACTGAAGCTTTCTTT.

The chain combines TRBV23-1 with TRBJ1-1, with 12 bases matching TRBD1. Being an ORF, TRBV23-1 has a function that is uncertain. V was pared by 0 bases and J by 1 base, with 3 bases of the junction left unmatched. The CDR3 extends over 17 amino acids. DNA of the CDR3: TGCGCCAGCAGTCAATCAGGGACAGGGGGCACGAACACTGAAGCTTTCTTT. As protein: CASSQSGTGGTNTEAFF.

The chain employs TRBV11-2 and TRBJ2-7; 7 nucleotides match TRBD1. The germline CDR1 and CDR2 sequences are SGHAT and FQNNGV. The CDR3 totals 14 residues. Trimming removed 4 bases from V and 0 bases from J; junction bases left unmatched: 3. CDR3 loop: CASSSNRGSYEQYF. The CDR3 coding sequence is TGTGCCAGCAGCTCGAACAGGGGCTCCTACGAGCAGTACTTC.

The chain links TRBV18 to TRBJ2-7, with 9 bases matching TRBD1. Unmatched junction bases numbered 11, after V lost 5 bases and J lost 6 bases. Looked up from germline, CDR1 is KGHSH and CDR2 is LQKENI. There are 15 residues in the CDR3. The CDR3 loop reads CASSLVRDRAIEQYF. The CDR3 region has the DNA TGTGCCAGCTCATTAGTCCGGGACAGGGCCATCGAGCAGTACTTC. Filled out from reference TRBV18 and TRBJ2-7, the complete variable domain reads NAGVMQNPRHLVRRRGQEARLRCSPMKGHSHVYWYRQLPEEGLKFMVYLQKENIIDESGMPKERFSAEFPKEGPSILRIQQVVRGDSAAYFCASSLVRDRAIEQYFGPGTRLTVT.

V is TRBV7-9 and J is TRBJ1-6; D might be TRBD1 (5 bases). The V gene's germline CDR1 is SEHNR and CDR2 FQNEAQ (reference sequence). The CDR3 runs 14 residues. V lost 2 bases and J 7 bases, leaving 9 bases between the germline ends. CDR3 sequence: CASSLTGENSPLHF. DNA of the CDR3: TGTGCCAGCAGCTTAACAGGAGAGAATTCACCCCTCCACTTT. Full variable domain (remainder filled in from reference TRBV7-9 and TRBJ1-6): DTGVSQNPRHKITKRGQNVTFRCDPISEHNRLYWYRQTLGQGPEFLTYFQNEAQLEKSRLLSDRFSAERPKGSFSTLEIQRTEQGDSAMYLCASSLTGENSPLHFGNGTRLTVT.

The chain couples TRBV2 to TRBJ2-2, with TRBD2 matching 13 bases. CDR3 length: 16 residues. Germline V lookup: CDR1 SNHLY, CDR2 FYNNEI. The ends lost 10 bases at V and 3 bases at J; junction bases unmatched: 8. CDR3 residues: CATQLAGGPDTGELFF. In DNA, the CDR3 is TGTGCCACCCAACTAGCGGGGGGGCCTGACACCGGGGAGCTGTTTTTT.

The chain carries TRBV7-2 and TRBJ2-3, with 13 bases that match TRBD2. CDR3 length: 18 residues. The ends lost 5 bases at V and 5 bases at J; junction bases unmatched: 13. The germline CDR1 and CDR2 sequences are SGHTA and FQGNSA. The CDR3 sequence is CASSHGTGTSGARDTQYF. CDR3 bases: TGTGCCAGCAGCCACGGCACCGGGACTAGCGGGGCTAGAGATACGCAGTATTTT.

The V call is TRBV5-1, the J call TRBJ2-7; tentative D call: TRBD1 (6 bases). With 2 bases removed from V and 0 bases from J, the gap between germline ends came to 15 bases. The germline V gene encodes CDR1 SGHRS and CDR2 YFSETQ. The CDR3 is 16 amino acids. CDR3 loop: CASSLEETGHSYEQYF. CDR3 nucleotide sequence: TGCGCCAGCAGCTTAGAGGAGACAGGACACTCCTACGAGCAGTACTTC.

The rearrangement joins TRBV9 to TRBJ2-1, with 8 bases lining up with TRBD2. V lost 0 bases and J lost 13; bases outside the gene matches: 21. Germline V gives CDR1 SGDLS, CDR2 YYNGEE. This CDR3 region has 18 residues. The CDR3 spells CASSVALTGERGTTPQFF. In DNA, the CDR3 is TGTGCCAGCAGCGTAGCCCTTACGGGGGAGCGGGGGACTACCCCCCAGTTCTTC.

The rearrangement links TRBV5-1 to TRBJ1-1; weak D call: TRBD1 (5 bases). The CDR3 runs 14 residues. V lost 4 bases and J lost 0, with 10 bases in between. The germline gives CDR1 SGHRS, CDR2 YFSETQ. The CDR3 loop reads CASSAGLMNTEAFF. CDR3 sequence (DNA): TGCGCCAGCAGCGCGGGACTGATGAACACTGAAGCTTTCTTT.

The rearrangement joins TRBV15 to TRBJ1-1, with D possibly TRBD1 on 5 matching bases. This CDR3 comprises 15 residues. Per the germline V gene, CDR1 is LNHNV and CDR2 is YYDKDF (reference sequence). The V and J ends lost 0 bases and 0 bases respectively, with 8 bases between them. CDR3 loop: CATSRDQGMNTEAFF. Here the CDR3 DNA reads TGTGCCACCAGCAGAGATCAGGGAATGAACACTGAAGCTTTCTTT.

This chain joins TRBV6-6 and TRBJ2-1, with TRBD2 matching over 13 bases. With 6 bases clipped from V and 10 bases from J, the junction kept 9 bases outside the gene matches. The germline V gene has CDR1 MNHNY and CDR2 SVGAGI (reference sequence). The CDR3 is 15 amino acids. The CDR3 here is CASRTTSGGLSEQFF. The CDR3 DNA follows: TGTGCCAGCAGGACGACTAGCGGGGGGCTGTCGGAGCAGTTCTTC.

The chain links TRBV3-1 (or the pseudogene TRBV3-2) to TRBJ1-6; 8 bases are a match to TRBD1. This CDR3 contains 16 residues. Germline values: CDR1 LGHDT, CDR2 YNNKEL (reference sequence). J lost 6 bases, V lost 4 bases, and 8 bases had no gene match. The DNA for the CDR3 is TGTGCCAGCAGCCTTGGACAGGGCGGGGGTAATTCACCCCTCCACTTT. Its translation is CASSLGQGGGNSPLHF.

The rearrangement uses TRBV2 and TRBJ1-2; 11 nucleotides line up with TRBD1. Germline V CDR1 and CDR2: SNHLY, FYNNEI. V shed 6 bases, J shed 7 bases, and the junction held 4 bases outside the gene matches. CDR3 size: 13 residues. This chain's CDR3 is CASSDGTGGGYTF. The CDR3 coding sequence is TGTGCCAGCAGCGATGGGACAGGGGGTGGCTACACCTTC.